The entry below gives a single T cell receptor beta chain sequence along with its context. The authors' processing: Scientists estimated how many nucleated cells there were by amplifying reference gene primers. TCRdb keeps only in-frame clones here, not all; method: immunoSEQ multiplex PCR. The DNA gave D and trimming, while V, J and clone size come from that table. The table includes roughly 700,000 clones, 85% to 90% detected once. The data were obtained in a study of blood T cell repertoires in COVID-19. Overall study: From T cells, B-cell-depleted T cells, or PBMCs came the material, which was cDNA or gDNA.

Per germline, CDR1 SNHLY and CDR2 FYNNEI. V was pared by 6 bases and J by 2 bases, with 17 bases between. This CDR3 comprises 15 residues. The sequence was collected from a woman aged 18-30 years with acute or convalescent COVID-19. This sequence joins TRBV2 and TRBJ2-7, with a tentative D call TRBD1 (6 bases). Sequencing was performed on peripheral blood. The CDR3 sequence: CASRVQMTGTYEQYF. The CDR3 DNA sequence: TGTGCCAGCAGGGTACAAATGACAGGTACCTACGAGCAGTACTTC.